Below, 9 T cell receptor beta chains from the same sample are listed, as sequenced in a study of blood T cell repertoires in COVID-19. Repertoires were generated with immunoSEQ multiplex PCR, while TCRdb's copy carries only in-frame clones and drops some. The sample shows approximately 270,000 clones, 87% of them seen only once. Specimen: peripheral blood. Source of these receptors: a man between 18 and 35 years old with active or convalescent COVID-19.

The V call is TRBV3-1 (or the pseudogene TRBV3-2), the J call TRBJ2-4; no definite D call. The CDR3 has 20 amino acids. Per the germline V gene, CDR1 is LGHDT and CDR2 is YNNKEL (reference sequence). Trimming removed 0 bases at V and 0 bases at J, with 21 bases between. This CDR3 reads CASSQEVPRPTNIAKNIQYF. In DNA, the CDR3 is TGTGCCAGCAGCCAAGAAGTCCCCAGGCCCACGAACATAGCCAAAAACATTCAGTACTTC.

The CDR3: CATSDARTGGNEKLFF. CDR3 coding DNA: TGTGCCACCAGTGACGCCCGGACAGGGGGGAATGAAAAACTGTTTTTT. The chain employs TRBV24-1 and TRBJ1-4, with 10 nucleotides matching TRBD1. The CDR3 is 16 amino acids. Trimming removed 4 bases from V and 5 bases from J; junction bases left unmatched: 6. The V gene's germline CDR1 is KGHDR and CDR2 SFDVKD.

CDR3 sequence (DNA): TGTGCCAGCAGTTACTCGAACCTATTAAGTGGCTACACCTTC. Translating gives CASSYSNLLSGYTF. V gene TRBV6-2 or TRBV6-3 combines with J gene TRBJ1-2; D remains ambiguous. Germline CDR1 and CDR2: MNHEY and SVGEGT. This CDR3 is built from 14 residues. Trimming left V 0 bases short and J 7 bases short, with 12 bases between.

The chain joins TRBV11-1 to TRBJ2-7; tentative D call: TRBD2 (6 bases). V was clipped by 1 base and J by 5 bases, with 12 bases between them. Per germline, CDR1 SGHAT and CDR2 FQDESV (reference sequence). This CDR3 has 14 amino acids. The CDR3 DNA reads as TGTGCCAGCAGCTTAGTTGCGGGGCTCCACGAGCAGTACTTC. It specifies CASSLVAGLHEQYF. Together with reference TRBV11-1 and TRBJ2-7, the CDR3 gives the full variable domain: EAEVAQSPRYKITEKSQAVAFWCDPISGHATLYWYRQILGQGPELLVQFQDESVVDDSQLPKDRFSAERLKGVDSTLKIQPAELGDSAMYLCASSLVAGLHEQYFGPGTRLTVT.

The V call is TRBV6-5, the J call TRBJ1-4, with 7 positions matching TRBD1. Germline CDR1 reads MNHEY; CDR2 reads SVGAGI. The CDR3 has 14 residues. The junction had 10 bases not matched to a gene; V was cut back by 8 bases and J by 7 bases. The CDR3 sequence: CASVNKGAGEKLFF. The CDR3 DNA follows: TGTGCCAGCGTCAATAAGGGGGCCGGTGAAAAACTGTTTTTT.

V and J are TRBV5-6 and TRBJ1-3; 10 bases map to TRBD1. V shed 0 bases, J shed 4 bases, and the junction held 1 base outside the gene matches. Germline values: CDR1 SGHDT, CDR2 YYEEEE. The CDR3 spans 15 residues. For the CDR3, the DNA is TGTGCCAGCAGCTTGGGACAGGGGGCAGGAAACACCATATATTTT. Translation: CASSLGQGAGNTIYF.

J is TRBJ2-1 and V is TRBV7-9; D possibly corresponds to TRBD2 (5 bases). Trimming removed 3 bases at V and 5 bases at J, with 17 bases between. CDR1 and CDR2 from the germline V gene are SEHNR and FQNEAQ (reference sequence). This CDR3 spans 16 amino acids. DNA for the CDR3: TGTGCCAGCAGCTTTCTGACTACCCTCCGGGACAATGAGCAGTTCTTC. This encodes CASSFLTTLRDNEQFF.

The genes are TRBV19 and TRBJ1-1; 10 positions agree with TRBD1. J was trimmed by 8 bases and V by 0 bases; bases with no gene match: 6. Germline V gene sequence: CDR1 LNHDA, CDR2 SQIVND (reference sequence). CDR3 length: 15 residues. CDR3 bases: TGTGCCAGTAGTATAGATCTATGGACAGGGGGAGAAGCTTTCTTT. This encodes CASSIDLWTGGEAFF.

The sample holds one count of this clone. The genes are TRBV18 and TRBJ2-1; 7 bases line up with TRBD2. CDR1 KGHSH and CDR2 LQKENI come from the germline V gene. V was clipped by 2 bases and J by 7 bases; unmatched bases: 11. The CDR3 sequence is 16 residues long. CDR3 amino acids: CASSPVPWQGGNEQFF. The CDR3, as DNA: TGTGCCAGCTCACCAGTCCCGTGGCAGGGAGGGAATGAGCAGTTCTTC.